Presented here are 15 T cell receptor beta chains from one specimen sequenced in a study of cytotoxic CD8 clonotypes in ibrutinib-treated CLL. Generated by immunoSEQ multiplex PCR, the TCRdb table keeps only in-frame clones and is missing some. The sample has approximately 100,000 clones, 70% to 85% seen once. Sequences were derived from PBMCs, sampled after 12 months of ibrutinib treatment. The receptors originated from a human donor with chronic lymphocytic leukemia.

The CDR3 region is CAIKESSGANVLTF. The CDR3 DNA sequence: TGTGCCATCAAGGAGAGCTCTGGGGCCAACGTCCTGACTTTC. The rearrangement uses TRBV10-3 and TRBJ2-6; D unresolved. V dropped 7 bases and J dropped 0 bases, with 7 bases sitting between them. Germline V gene lookup returns CDR1 ENHRY and CDR2 SYGVKD. The CDR3 length is 14 residues.

Here the CDR3 DNA reads TGCGCCAGCAGTGAGTCTCCCTTCGACTATGGCTACACCTTC. This gives the protein CASSESPFDYGYTF. The rearrangement uses TRBV10-2 and TRBJ1-2; D call uncertain. The CDR3 consists of 14 residues. Trimming took off 0 bases at V and 3 bases at J, with 8 bases between the two ends. CDR1 and CDR2 (germline): WSHSY, SAAADI.

This clone was seen only a few times. The rearrangement links TRBV23-1 to TRBJ2-7; 8 bases are shared with TRBD1. TRBV23-1 is reported as an ORF; its role is uncertain. This CDR3 is built from 18 residues. The trim removed 6 bases at V and 0 bases at J, leaving 16 bases unmatched. The CDR3 loop reads CASRKPPGQVISSYEQYF. The CDR3 region has the DNA TGCGCCAGCAGAAAACCCCCGGGACAGGTTATAAGCTCCTACGAGCAGTACTTC.

The chain combines TRBV13 with TRBJ2-1; D is tentatively TRBD1 or TRBD2 (6 bases each). CDR1 and CDR2 from the germline V gene are PRHDT and FYEKMQ (reference sequence). The CDR3 length is 15 residues. Trimming removed 5 bases from V and 6 bases from J, with 17 bases in between. CDR3: CASSVSRGRSNEQFF. CDR3 nucleotides: TGTGCCAGCAGCGTCTCGAGGGGGAGGAGCAATGAGCAGTTCTTC. Full variable domain (outside the CDR3, taken from reference TRBV13 and TRBJ2-1): AAGVIQSPRHLIKEKRETATLKCYPIPRHDTVYWYQQGPGQDPQFLISFYEKMQSDKGSIPDRFSAQQFSDYHSELNMSSLELGDSALYFCASSVSRGRSNEQFFGPGTRLTVL.

This rearrangement joins TRBV4-3 to TRBJ2-6, with D perhaps TRBD1 (5 bases). CDR1 is LGHNA and CDR2 is YSLEER in the germline V gene. This CDR3 is built from 16 residues. Trimming left V 3 bases short and J 0 bases short, with 9 bases between. CDR3 DNA sequence: TGCGCCAGCAGCCAGGGCGACAGCTCTGGGGCCAACGTCCTGACTTTC. This encodes CASSQGDSSGANVLTF.

This clone has more than one count but fewer than ten. V is TRBV20-1 and J is TRBJ2-7; D call uncertain. Trimming stripped 4 bases from V and 5 bases from J, with 9 bases between. The CDR3 extends over 11 amino acids. Germline CDR1 is DFQATT and CDR2 is SNEGSKA (reference sequence). The CDR3 here is CSATPGHEQYF. For the CDR3, the DNA is TGCAGTGCTACTCCGGGCCACGAGCAGTACTTC.

This clone occurred a few times. The CDR3 coding sequence is TGTGCCAGCACTTGGGACAGGGGGTACGAGCAGTACTTC. Residues: CASTWDRGYEQYF. V usage is TRBV6-1 and J usage is TRBJ2-7; the match to TRBD1 covers 11 bases. CDR1 is MNHNS and CDR2 is SASEGT in the germline V gene. The CDR3 is 13 residues long. The ends lost 7 bases at V and 4 bases at J; junction bases unmatched: 3.

This clone was observed a single time. This chain uses TRBV30 with TRBJ1-4, with D maybe TRBD1 (5 bases). V dropped 3 bases and J dropped 8 bases, with 10 bases sitting between them. There are 12 residues in the CDR3. Germline values: CDR1 GTSNPN, CDR2 SVGIG (reference sequence). The CDR3 loop reads CAWSRKGEKLFF. The CDR3 DNA sequence: TGTGCCTGGAGCCGAAAGGGGGAAAAACTGTTTTTT.

The gene calls are TRBV9 and TRBJ1-2, with TRBD1 matching 8 bases. Germline V lookup: CDR1 SGDLS, CDR2 YYNGEE. Trimming cost V 0 bases and J 6 bases; bases outside gene matches: 7. The CDR3 totals 15 residues. The CDR3 DNA sequence: TGTGCCAGCAGCGTAGCCCTCCAGGGGGCGAATGGCTACACCTTC. As protein: CASSVALQGANGYTF.

This chain connects TRBV5-4 to TRBJ1-2, with 7 bases aligning to TRBD1. In germline, CDR1 is SGHNT, CDR2 YYREEE (reference sequence). The CDR3 has 14 residues. Germline trimming cut 2 bases from V and 7 bases from J; bases unmatched to any gene: 8. DNA for the CDR3: TGTGCCAGCAGCTTCAAATACAGGGGTGGTGGCTACACCTTC. It specifies CASSFKYRGGGYTF.

The V call is TRBV6-1, the J call TRBJ2-4; D may be TRBD2 (6 bases). This CDR3 region has 16 residues. Looked up from germline, CDR1 is MNHNS and CDR2 is SASEGT. Deletions cut 2 bases from V and 4 bases from J, with 15 bases between. The CDR3 DNA follows: TGTGCCAGCAGTGAACGGGTGGGGGGATCAAAAAACATTCAGTACTTC. It encodes CASSERVGGSKNIQYF.

The chain carries TRBV18 and TRBJ1-1; D remains unclear. Deletions cut 3 bases from V and 1 base from J, with 15 bases between. Germline lookup yields CDR1 KGHSH and CDR2 LQKENI. The CDR3 runs to 16 residues. The CDR3, as DNA: TGTGCCAGCTCACCTAAGGACGCGACTAGGAACACTGAAGCTTTCTTT. Protein: CASSPKDATRNTEAFF.

This chain connects TRBV5-1 to TRBJ1-4; weak D call: TRBD1 (5 bases). This CDR3 is 15 amino acids long. CDR1 is SGHRS, CDR2 YFSETQ, per germline. With 4 bases removed from V and 4 bases from J, the gap between germline ends came to 14 bases. CDR3 sequence reads: CASSEPRGLNEKLFF. CDR3 nucleotide sequence: TGCGCCAGCAGCGAACCCCGGGGCCTTAATGAAAAACTGTTTTTT.

The sample holds one count of this clone. The chain is built from TRBV7-9 and TRBJ2-5; D call uncertain. There are 13 residues in the CDR3. V was trimmed by 5 bases and J by 3 bases, leaving 10 bases between them. Germline V gene lookup returns CDR1 SEHNR and CDR2 FQNEAQ (reference sequence). CDR3 protein: CASSPGSEETQYF. The CDR3 coding sequence is TGTGCCAGCAGCCCCGGGTCAGAAGAGACCCAGTACTTC.

The chain uses TRBV5-5 and TRBJ2-4, with a weak D call TRBD1 (6 bases). Between the trimmed V and J ends, which lost 6 bases and 2 bases, there was a span of 15 bases. The CDR3 length is 15 residues. The germline V gene encodes CDR1 SGHKS and CDR2 YYEKEE (reference sequence). CDR3 region: CASTPVTGPKNIQYF. CDR3 nucleotide sequence: TGTGCCAGCACCCCCGTGACAGGTCCCAAAAACATTCAGTACTTC.